This T cell receptor beta chain was captured by sequencing in a study of cytomegalovirus exposure and HLA in healthy donors. Study-level findings and limits: Among TCR sequences, most were rare, though some public TCRs appeared in many donors.

This cohort consisted of healthy bone marrow donors. About this clone itself: As yet, its antigen is unknown.

V was trimmed by 2 bases and J by 7 bases, leaving 12 bases between them. CDR3 length: 14 residues. Germline-derived CDR1 and CDR2 are LNHDA and SQIVND (reference sequence). PCR employed 60 Vbeta and 13 Jbeta primers. Generated by immunoSEQ multiplex PCR, the TCRdb table keeps only in-frame clones and is missing some. The sample consists of about 180,000 clones, around 77% of them appearing once. The receptor was derived from a man in his sixties in good health and CMV-seronegative. Sequenced material: PBMCs. The chain employs TRBV19 and TRBJ2-1, with D possibly TRBD2 on 6 matching bases. The CDR3 nucleotides are TGTGCCAGTAGTATATCGACTAGTATTAATGAGCAGTTCTTC. Amino acid sequence: CASSISTSINEQFF.